This passage covers 27 T cell receptor beta chains from one sample sequenced in a study of T cell changes during pregnancy in multiple sclerosis. Method: immunoSEQ multiplex PCR; TCRdb's copy keeps in-frame clones and lacks some. In the table there are under 45,000 clones, about nine tenths of which are singletons. Specimen: CD4+ T cells from peripheral blood mononuclear cells, collected in the second trimester of pregnancy. The source of these receptors is a female donor in good health, enrolled as a control in a pregnancy study.

The chain couples TRBV11-2 to TRBJ1-2; possibly TRBD1 for D (5 bases). The germline V gene encodes CDR1 SGHAT and CDR2 FQNNGV. V was clipped by 4 bases and J by 0 bases, with 15 bases between them. The CDR3 contains 16 residues. For the CDR3, the DNA is TGTGCCAGCAGCTCAAACACAGGACCCACTAACTATGGCTACACCTTC. Amino acids: CASSSNTGPTNYGYTF.

The chain joins TRBV5-6 to TRBJ2-1; TRBD2 agrees at 8 bases. CDR1 is SGHDT and CDR2 is YYEEEE in the germline V gene. J lost 4 bases, V lost 2 bases, and 8 bases had no gene match. This CDR3 has 16 residues. CDR3 sequence: CASSFWMAGGYNEQFF. The CDR3 bases are TGTGCCAGCAGCTTTTGGATGGCGGGAGGATACAATGAGCAGTTCTTC.

This chain uses TRBV9 with TRBJ2-1; 8 bases are a match to TRBD2. The V and J ends lost 4 bases and 9 bases, in that order; junction bases with no gene match: 12. Germline-derived CDR1 and CDR2 are SGDLS and YYNGEE. The CDR3 is made up of 15 amino acids. DNA for the CDR3: TGTGCCAGCAGCATCTCGGGACTAGACGCAAGTGAGCAGTTCTTC. Its translation: CASSISGLDASEQFF.

The chain combines TRBV13 with TRBJ2-7; 14 bases align to TRBD2. The CDR3 has 20 amino acids. J was trimmed by 4 bases and V by 3 bases; bases with no gene match: 17. Germline CDR1 and CDR2: PRHDT and FYEKMQ (reference sequence). As DNA, the CDR3 is TGTGCCAGCAGCTTCGGGGCATACTCCGGGACTAGCGGGAGTTTATACGAGCAGTACTTC. Translated: CASSFGAYSGTSGSLYEQYF.

This clone was counted only a few times. The CDR3, as DNA: TGCGCCAGCAGCTTGGCGGGGGGGAACACTGAAGCTTTCTTT. This sequence encodes CASSLAGGNTEAFF. J is TRBJ1-1 and V is TRBV5-1, with a possible D match to TRBD1 (5 bases). The CDR3 is 14 amino acids. Trimming shortened V by 0 bases and J by 1 base, and 7 bases separated the two germline ends. Germline CDR1 and CDR2: SGHRS and YFSETQ.

J is TRBJ1-1 and V is TRBV10-1, with 7 bases fitting TRBD1. Germline CDR1 reads WNHNN; CDR2 reads SYGVQD (reference sequence). V dropped 5 bases and J dropped 5; count of bases not matched to a gene: 8. This CDR3 region has 14 residues. The DNA for the CDR3 is TGCGCCAGCAGTCCTGGACAGGAATTAACTGAAGCTTTCTTT. Residues: CASSPGQELTEAFF.

The rearrangement links TRBV6-5 to TRBJ1-4; 7 positions agree with TRBD1. Germline V gives CDR1 MNHEY, CDR2 SVGAGI. Trimming removed 7 bases from V and 3 bases from J; junction bases left unmatched: 2. The CDR3 has 13 residues. The CDR3 is CASMDRSNEKLFF. The DNA of the CDR3 is TGTGCCAGCATGGACAGGTCTAATGAAAAACTGTTTTTT.

The chain uses TRBV4-2 and TRBJ1-3, with TRBD1 as a possible D gene (5 bases). The CDR3 extends over 16 amino acids. The germline V gene has CDR1 LGHNA and CDR2 YNFKEQ. Trimming stripped 2 bases from V and 7 bases from J, with 18 bases between. The CDR3 coding sequence is TGTGCCAGCAGCCAAAATGGACCCGGGGGTGGGAACACCATATATTTT. It yields the protein CASSQNGPGGGNTIYF.

This chain links TRBV6-6 with TRBJ1-2, with a weak D call TRBD1 (6 bases). V lost 8 bases to trimming and J lost 7 bases, with 17 bases between them. Germline CDR1 is MNHNY and CDR2 is SVGAGI (reference sequence). The CDR3 loop spans 13 amino acids. For the CDR3, the DNA is TGTGCCAGCGCCGGGGACACCTCTATTGGCTACACCTTC. It is translated as CASAGDTSIGYTF.

The V and J genes are TRBV5-5 and TRBJ1-5; no definite D call. CDR3 length equals 15 residues. Germline-derived CDR1 and CDR2 are SGHKS and YYEKEE (reference sequence). V lost 2 bases, J lost 1 base, and 10 bases lay in between. CDR3 sequence reads: CASSFLVESNQPQHF. DNA of the CDR3: TGTGCCAGCAGCTTTTTAGTGGAGAGCAATCAGCCCCAGCATTTT.

The J gene is TRBJ2-5, the V gene TRBV15, with TRBD2 matching over 10 bases. V shed 0 bases and J 7 bases; nucleotides not matched to a gene: 5. This CDR3 comprises 15 residues. Per germline, CDR1 LNHNV and CDR2 YYDKDF (reference sequence). The CDR3 DNA sequence: TGTGCCACCAGCAGAGATCTACTAGCGGGATTGACCCAGTACTTC. This codes for CATSRDLLAGLTQYF.

The chain is built from TRBV15 and TRBJ2-1, with 7 positions matching TRBD1. CDR3 length: 14 amino acids. Germline CDR1 is LNHNV and CDR2 is YYDKDF (reference sequence). Trimming took 1 base from V and 5 from J; bases not matched to a gene: 2. CDR3 in amino acids: CATSRGTGNNEQFF. DNA of the CDR3: TGTGCCACCAGCAGAGGGACAGGAAACAATGAGCAGTTCTTC. The whole variable domain, filled in from reference TRBV15 and TRBJ2-1, reads DAMVIQNPRYQVTQFGKPVTLSCSQTLNHNVMYWYQQKSSQAPKLLFHYYDKDFNNEADTPDNFQSRRPNTSFCFLDIRSPGLGDTAMYLCATSRGTGNNEQFFGPGTRLTVL.

A single count supports this clone. J is TRBJ2-3 and V is TRBV11-2, with D perhaps TRBD1 (6 bases). The germline V and J ends were trimmed by 5 bases and 5 bases, with 17 bases remaining between them. Germline-derived CDR1 and CDR2 are SGHAT and FQNNGV. The CDR3 runs 15 residues. CDR3: CASSTGQRPGDTQYF. The CDR3, as DNA: TGTGCCAGCAGCACAGGGCAGCGACCGGGAGATACGCAGTATTTT.

This clone was counted only a few times. This rearrangement joins TRBV7-9 to TRBJ2-1; 12 bases align to TRBD1. CDR3 length: 14 amino acids. V trimming: 4 bases; J trimming: 12 bases; junction bases outside the gene matches: 7. From germline, CDR1 is SEHNR and CDR2 FQNEAQ (reference sequence). The CDR3 DNA reads TGTGCCAGCAGCTCCGGGACAGGGGGCTGGGGGCAGTTCTTC. Translated: CASSSGTGGWGQFF.

V is TRBV10-3 and J is TRBJ1-3; 8 positions match TRBD1. Unmatched junction bases numbered 6, after V lost 10 bases and J lost 1 base. The CDR3 totals 14 residues. The germline V gene encodes CDR1 ENHRY and CDR2 SYGVKD. DNA of the CDR3: TGTGCCACCAGGACAGGGACATCTGGAAACACCATATATTTT. It encodes CATRTGTSGNTIYF.

The chain is built from TRBV7-2 and TRBJ1-1; possibly TRBD1 for D (6 bases). Germline V lookup: CDR1 SGHTA, CDR2 FQGNSA. V shed 7 bases and J shed 1 base, with 16 bases lying between them. The CDR3 loop spans 15 amino acids. The CDR3 coding sequence is TGTGCCAGCACCCGGGGGGCGGGGGCGAACACTGAAGCTTTCTTT. It yields the protein CASTRGAGANTEAFF.

The chain links TRBV6-5 to TRBJ1-5; the match to TRBD1 covers 8 bases. Germline lookup yields CDR1 MNHEY and CDR2 SVGAGI. CDR3 size: 15 residues. V gave up 6 bases and J gave up 7 bases; unmatched junction bases: 11. CDR3 loop: CASRPGGASRQPQHF. CDR3 coding DNA: TGTGCCAGCAGGCCAGGGGGCGCCTCCCGACAGCCCCAGCATTTT.

The chain combines TRBV6-5 with TRBJ1-5; 9 nucleotides match TRBD1. Per germline, CDR1 MNHEY and CDR2 SVGAGI. The CDR3 has 15 residues. The V segment lost 5 bases and the J segment 6 bases; nucleotides outside the gene matches: 8. DNA for the CDR3: TGTGCCAGCAGTCCACTGGGACAGGGAGGTCAGCCCCAGCATTTT. Its protein is CASSPLGQGGQPQHF.

The rearrangement uses TRBV16 and TRBJ1-2, with D tentatively TRBD1 (5 bases). The CDR3 is made up of 14 amino acids. Germline values: CDR1 KGHSY, CDR2 FQNENV. With 1 base removed from V and 3 bases from J, the gap between germline ends came to 9 bases. The CDR3, as DNA: TGTGCCAGCAGCCAATTTTGGGGCGACTATGGCTACACCTTC. It yields the protein CASSQFWGDYGYTF.

The sample holds one count of this clone. V gene TRBV13 combines with J gene TRBJ2-5; a weak D match, TRBD2 (6 bases). With 6 bases removed from V and 5 bases from J, the gap between germline ends came to 13 bases. The CDR3 runs 13 residues. Per the germline V gene, CDR1 is PRHDT and CDR2 is FYEKMQ (reference sequence). CDR3 nucleotide sequence: TGTGCCAGCAGTTATCGCGGGGTGGAGACCCAGTACTTC. Translating gives CASSYRGVETQYF.

This sequence joins TRBV19 and TRBJ1-6; D remains unclear. The CDR3 extends over 12 amino acids. V lost 2 bases and J lost 8, with 4 bases in between. The germline V gene has CDR1 LNHDA and CDR2 SQIVND (reference sequence). CDR3: CASSITDSPLHF. Written as DNA, the CDR3 is TGTGCCAGTAGTATAACAGATTCACCCCTCCACTTT.

The chain employs TRBV30 and TRBJ2-7, with 9 bases that match TRBD2. This CDR3 has 13 amino acids. Trimming at V came to 0 bases and at J to 12 bases, leaving 9 bases not matched to a gene. CDR1 is GTSNPN, CDR2 SVGIG, per germline (reference sequence). The CDR3, as DNA: TGTGCCTGGAGTGTGCGGCTAGCGGGGTTCCGGTACTTC. This sequence encodes CAWSVRLAGFRYF.

This clone was seen a handful of times. The chain combines TRBV4-1 with TRBJ2-7; 12 bases align to TRBD2. The CDR3 runs to 17 residues. CDR1 is MGHRA, CDR2 YSYEKL, per germline. The trim removed 1 base at V and 6 bases at J, leaving 10 bases unmatched. The CDR3 region is CASSQVGLAGGAIEQYF. CDR3 sequence (DNA): TGCGCCAGCAGCCAAGTTGGGCTAGCGGGAGGGGCCATCGAGCAGTACTTC.

The rearrangement links TRBV6-1 to TRBJ1-4, with 7 bases that match TRBD1. Germline V gene data show CDR1 as MNHNS and CDR2 as SASEGT. Losses at the gene ends were 7 bases for V and 5 bases for J; bases not matched to a gene: 4. This CDR3 spans 13 amino acids. CDR3 bases: TGTGCCAGCACCCCGACAGGGAATGAAAAACTGTTTTTT. Its protein product is CASTPTGNEKLFF.

This chain links TRBV7-3 with TRBJ1-2; TRBD1 is a possible D gene (5 bases). The CDR3 covers 15 residues. V lost 6 bases and J 0 bases, leaving 14 bases between the germline ends. CDR1 is SGHTA, CDR2 FQGTGA, per germline. The CDR3, as DNA: TGTGCCAGCAGACTCGACGGGGGGACTAACTATGGCTACACCTTC. Protein: CASRLDGGTNYGYTF.

This chain links TRBV2 with TRBJ2-1; 13 positions match TRBD2. The CDR3 runs to 16 residues. CDR1 is SNHLY, CDR2 FYNNEI, per germline. V gave up 6 bases and J gave up 7 bases; unmatched junction bases: 9. In DNA form, the CDR3 reads TGTGCCAGCAGCAGAACTAGCGGGGGGGCCAGGAATGAGCAGTTCTTC. Translated, it gives CASSRTSGGARNEQFF. Combining the CDR3 with reference TRBV2 and TRBJ2-1 gives the whole variable domain EPEVTQTPSHQVTQMGQEVILRCVPISNHLYFYWYRQILGQKVEFLVSFYNNEISEKSEIFDDQFSVERPDGSNFTLKIRSTKLEDSAMYFCASSRTSGGARNEQFFGPGTRLTVL.

V and J are TRBV7-2 and TRBJ1-2; D is ambiguous. V lost 5 bases and J lost 3, with 7 bases in between. CDR1 is SGHTA, CDR2 FQGNSA, per germline. CDR3 length equals 12 residues. The CDR3 region has the DNA TGTGCCAGCAGCCTCCTCGACTATGGCTACACCTTC. It encodes CASSLLDYGYTF.